One sample yielded the 21 T cell receptor beta chains listed below, sequenced in a study of vaccination and CD4 T cells after COVID-19. These receptors have no identified antigens. Cultured CD4+ T-cell DNA underwent Oncomine TCR Beta short-read sequencing. From the PCR reads, TCRdb called clonotypes with MiXCR, one entry per CDR3 protein. The data show roughly 23,000 distinct CDR3 sequences, with under 55% seen just once and about a fifth held by the top ten. Treatment reported: 10-day PBMC culture with coronavirus spike peptide pools or control peptides (ViraFEST assay). Sequencing was performed on CD4+ T cells from blood, cultured in vitro, taken before SARS-CoV-2 vaccination. Receptor source: a human donor who received a COVID-19 vaccine.

V and J are TRBV12-5 and TRBJ2-7, with 7 bases fitting TRBD1. The CDR3 has 12 amino acids. Germline CDR1 LGHNT, CDR2 FRNRAP. V was clipped by 3 bases and J by 6 bases; unmatched bases: 2. The CDR3 region is CASGLGTAEQYF. In nucleotides, the CDR3 is TGTGCTAGTGGTTTAGGGACAGCCGAGCAGTACTTC.

The chain employs TRBV25-1 and TRBJ1-6; D gene unclear. In germline, CDR1 is MGHDK, CDR2 SYGVNS. V lost 5 bases and J 9 bases, leaving 17 bases between the germline ends. The CDR3 runs 15 residues. Written as DNA, the CDR3 is TGTGCCAGCAGTTCGGATGTGGGCTGGAGTTCACCCCTCCACTTT. Residues: CASSSDVGWSSPLHF.

The chain joins TRBV7-2 to TRBJ2-7; D perhaps matches TRBD2 (5 bases). This CDR3 is built from 13 residues. V was clipped by 5 bases and J by 0 bases, with 8 bases between them. CDR1 SGHTA and CDR2 FQGNSA come from the germline V gene. The CDR3: CASSIGISYEQYF. In DNA, the CDR3 is TGTGCCAGCAGCATCGGGATCTCCTACGAGCAGTACTTC.

The rearrangement links TRBV24-1 to TRBJ1-2; possibly TRBD1 for D (6 bases). With 5 bases removed from V and 7 bases from J, the gap between germline ends came to 10 bases. The CDR3 covers 12 residues. Germline V lookup: CDR1 KGHDR, CDR2 SFDVKD. CDR3 in DNA: TGTGCCACCAGTGGAACAGGGTTTGGCTACACCTTC. Amino acids: CATSGTGFGYTF.

CDR3 amino acids: CASTYGYTF. CDR3 nucleotide sequence: TGCGCCAGCACCTATGGCTACACCTTC. The chain has TRBV23-1 and TRBJ1-2, with D unclear. TRBV23-1 qualifies as an ORF whose function is uncertain. The CDR3 runs to 9 residues. V lost 7 bases and J 4 bases, leaving 1 base between the germline ends.

This rearrangement joins TRBV6-1 to TRBJ2-3, with D perhaps given as TRBD1 or TRBD2 (5 bases each). Germline-derived CDR1 and CDR2 are MNHNS and SASEGT. Trimming removed 6 bases at V and 0 bases at J, with 19 bases between. CDR3 length: 17 residues. CDR3 sequence (DNA): TGTGCCAGCAGAGAGGGGAGCTTCTCCAGTAGCACAGATACGCAGTATTTT. Its protein is CASREGSFSSSTDTQYF.

DNA of the CDR3: TGTGCCAGCAGCTCATTGGACAGGGTATATGGCTACACCTTC. Translated, it gives CASSSLDRVYGYTF. The J gene is TRBJ1-2, the V gene TRBV6-1; TRBD1 agrees at 8 bases. The germline gives CDR1 MNHNS, CDR2 SASEGT. The CDR3 has 14 residues. V trimming: 6 bases; J trimming: 5 bases; junction bases outside the gene matches: 8.

The genes are TRBV30 and TRBJ2-3; 13 bases map to TRBD2. V lost 2 bases, J lost 2 bases, and 4 bases stayed unmatched. The CDR3 sequence is 16 residues long. Per the germline V gene, CDR1 is GTSNPN and CDR2 is SVGIG (reference sequence). The CDR3 is CAWSLGTSGDTDTQYF. CDR3 in DNA: TGTGCCTGGAGTTTGGGGACTAGCGGGGACACAGATACGCAGTATTTT.

This sequence joins TRBV2 and TRBJ2-2, with 10 bases that match TRBD1. There are 15 residues in the CDR3. Looked up from germline, CDR1 is SNHLY and CDR2 is FYNNEI. V dropped 6 bases and J dropped 5; count of bases not matched to a gene: 6. The CDR3 nucleotides read TGTGCCAGCAGCGGACAGGGGGTGGGGACCGGGGAGCTGTTTTTT. Translating it yields CASSGQGVGTGELFF.

V usage is TRBV7-9 and J usage is TRBJ2-7; 9 positions match TRBD1. Trimming removed 5 bases from V and 2 bases from J; junction bases left unmatched: 7. Germline loops: CDR1 SEHNR, CDR2 FQNEAQ (reference sequence). The CDR3 extends over 15 amino acids. The CDR3 sequence: CASSARTGDTYEQYF. CDR3 nucleotide sequence: TGTGCCAGCAGCGCCCGGACAGGGGATACCTACGAGCAGTACTTC.

This clonotype was observed a few times. The chain combines TRBV19 with TRBJ1-2; the match to TRBD1 covers 10 bases. Germline values: CDR1 LNHDA, CDR2 SQIVND (reference sequence). This CDR3 has 15 amino acids. The J segment lost 4 bases and the V segment lost 10 bases, leaving 12 bases of the junction unmatched. Here the CDR3 reads CATAPGQGGPYGYTF. CDR3 coding DNA: TGTGCCACCGCTCCCGGACAGGGGGGCCCCTATGGCTACACCTTC.

This clonotype was picked up a small number of times. The V gene is TRBV2, the J gene TRBJ1-5, with 9 bases aligning to TRBD1. This CDR3 contains 15 residues. The germline V gene encodes CDR1 SNHLY and CDR2 FYNNEI. Germline trimming cut 0 bases from V and 7 bases from J; bases unmatched to any gene: 4. CDR3 protein: CASSEAGQGGQPQHF. The CDR3 region has the DNA TGTGCCAGCAGTGAAGCGGGACAGGGTGGCCAGCCCCAGCATTTT.

This clonotype has just a few counts. The V gene is TRBV19, the J gene TRBJ1-5, with 8 nucleotides matching TRBD1. With V trimmed by 4 bases and J by 5 bases, 7 bases remained unmatched. The CDR3 has 15 amino acids. CDR1 is LNHDA, CDR2 SQIVND, per germline (reference sequence). The CDR3 loop reads CASSKTGARDQPQHF. The CDR3 bases are TGTGCCAGTAGTAAGACAGGGGCGAGGGATCAGCCCCAGCATTTT.

This rearrangement joins TRBV20-1 to TRBJ2-1; unclear D gene. The CDR3 has 14 amino acids. V lost 2 bases to trimming and J lost 6 bases, with 14 bases between them. CDR1 and CDR2 (germline): DFQATT, SNEGSKA (reference sequence). The CDR3 region is CSARPMTRPNEQFF. The CDR3 DNA sequence: TGCAGTGCTAGACCAATGACTCGACCCAATGAGCAGTTCTTC.

This rearrangement joins TRBV20-1 to TRBJ1-5, with 7 bases matching TRBD1. Germline CDR1 DFQATT, CDR2 SNEGSKA (reference sequence). Losses at the gene ends were 0 bases for V and 13 bases for J; bases not matched to a gene: 6. The CDR3 contains 12 residues. CDR3 in amino acids: CSARDQGGQQHF. The CDR3 DNA reads TGCAGTGCTAGAGATCAAGGGGGACAGCAGCATTTT.

This clonotype has a handful of counts. The rearrangement uses TRBV20-1 and TRBJ2-7; tentatively, D is TRBD1 or TRBD2 (5 bases each). V was shortened by 5 bases and J by 1 base, with 15 bases between the two germline ends. CDR1 and CDR2 from the germline V gene are DFQATT and SNEGSKA (reference sequence). The CDR3 loop spans 14 amino acids. In nucleotides, the CDR3 is TGCAGTGCTCGGAGGCAGGGTGGTTCCTACGAGCAGTACTTC. This sequence encodes CSARRQGGSYEQYF.

CDR3: CASSQTDTQYF. CDR3 DNA: TGTGCCAGCAGCCAGACAGATACGCAGTATTTT. V gene TRBV12-3 or TRBV12-4 combines with J gene TRBJ2-3; D is unclear. Trimming shortened V by 6 bases and J by 3 bases, and 4 bases separated the two germline ends. CDR3 length: 11 amino acids.

The J gene is TRBJ1-2, the V gene TRBV10-2; tentatively, D is TRBD1 (6 bases). CDR1 and CDR2 from the germline V gene are WSHSY and SAAADI. The CDR3 loop spans 15 amino acids. V gave up 0 bases and J gave up 4 bases, with 12 bases separating them. The CDR3 here is CASSESPGASYGYTF. The CDR3 DNA reads as TGCGCCAGCAGTGAGTCCCCAGGGGCCTCCTATGGCTACACCTTC.

V gene TRBV20-1 combines with J gene TRBJ1-2; D might be TRBD1 (5 bases). This CDR3 contains 14 residues. In germline, CDR1 is DFQATT, CDR2 SNEGSKA (reference sequence). V lost 2 bases and J lost 0, with 10 bases in between. CDR3 loop: CSARPDIPNYGYTF. The CDR3 DNA reads as TGCAGTGCTAGACCGGACATCCCTAACTATGGCTACACCTTC.

The chain recombines TRBV20-1 with TRBJ2-2, with D possibly TRBD1 on 6 matching bases. Trimming cost V 2 bases and J 0 bases, with 10 bases left between them. The length of the CDR3 is 15 residues. Germline CDR1 DFQATT, CDR2 SNEGSKA (reference sequence). The DNA of the CDR3 is TGCAGTGCTAGACGCAGGGGCTCGAACACCGGGGAGCTGTTTTTT. It is translated as CSARRRGSNTGELFF.

This clonotype turned up a few times. The CDR3 sequence is CASSLTANTGELFF. DNA of the CDR3: TGTGCCAGCAGCCTGACAGCGAACACCGGGGAGCTGTTTTTT. This chain joins TRBV6-1 and TRBJ2-2, with D perhaps matching TRBD1 (5 bases). CDR1 is MNHNS and CDR2 is SASEGT in the germline V gene. The length of the CDR3 is 14 residues. V was pared by 6 bases and J by 0 bases, with 8 bases between.